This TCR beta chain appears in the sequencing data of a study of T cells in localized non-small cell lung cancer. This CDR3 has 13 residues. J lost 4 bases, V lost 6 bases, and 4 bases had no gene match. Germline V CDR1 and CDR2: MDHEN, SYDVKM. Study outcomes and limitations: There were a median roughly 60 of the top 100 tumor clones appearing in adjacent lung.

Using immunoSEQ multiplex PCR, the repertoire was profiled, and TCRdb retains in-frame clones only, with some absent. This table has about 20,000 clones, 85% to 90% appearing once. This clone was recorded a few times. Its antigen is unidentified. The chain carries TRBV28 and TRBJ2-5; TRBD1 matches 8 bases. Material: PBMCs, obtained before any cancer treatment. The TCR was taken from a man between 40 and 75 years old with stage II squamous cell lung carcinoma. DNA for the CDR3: TGTGCCAGCAGCCGCGGACAGGGAGAGACCCAGTACTTC. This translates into CASSRGQGETQYF.